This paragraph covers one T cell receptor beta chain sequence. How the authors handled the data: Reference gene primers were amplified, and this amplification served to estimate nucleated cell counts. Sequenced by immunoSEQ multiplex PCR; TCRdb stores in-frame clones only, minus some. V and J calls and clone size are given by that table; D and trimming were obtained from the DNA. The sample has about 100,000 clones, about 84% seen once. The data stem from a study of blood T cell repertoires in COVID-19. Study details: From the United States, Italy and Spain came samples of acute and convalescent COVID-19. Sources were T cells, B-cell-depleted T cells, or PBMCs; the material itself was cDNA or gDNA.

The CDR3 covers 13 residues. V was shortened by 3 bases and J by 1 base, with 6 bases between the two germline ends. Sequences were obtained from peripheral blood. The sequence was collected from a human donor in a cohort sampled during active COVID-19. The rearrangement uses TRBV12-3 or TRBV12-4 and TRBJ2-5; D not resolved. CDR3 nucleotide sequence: TGTGCCAGCAGTTTCCATCCCCAAGAGACCCAGTACTTC. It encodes CASSFHPQETQYF.